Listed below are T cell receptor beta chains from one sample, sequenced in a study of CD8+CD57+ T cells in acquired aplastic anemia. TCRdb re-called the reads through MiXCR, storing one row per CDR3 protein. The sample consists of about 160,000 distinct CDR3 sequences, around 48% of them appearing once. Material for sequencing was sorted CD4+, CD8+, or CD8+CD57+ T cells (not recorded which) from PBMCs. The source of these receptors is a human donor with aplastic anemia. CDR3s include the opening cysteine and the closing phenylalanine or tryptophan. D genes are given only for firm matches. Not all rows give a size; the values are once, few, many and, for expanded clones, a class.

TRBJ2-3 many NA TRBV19 CASSIGTGTDTQYF TGTGCCAGTAGTATTGGGACGGGCACAGATACGCAGTATTTT
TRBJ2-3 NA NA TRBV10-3 CATTDTDTQYF TGTGCCACGACCGACACAGATACGCAGTATTTT
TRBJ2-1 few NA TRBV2 CASSEAGSQNEQFF TGTGCCAGCAGTGAAGCGGGCAGCCAAAATGAGCAGTTCTTC
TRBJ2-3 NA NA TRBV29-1 CSAHTDTQYF TGCAGCGCGCACACAGATACGCAGTATTTT
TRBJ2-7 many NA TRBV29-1 CSVLSLDPYEQYF TGCAGCGTTCTGTCCCTCGATCCCTACGAGCAGTACTTC
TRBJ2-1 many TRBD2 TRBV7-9 CASTLGASGGGYEQFF TGTGCCAGCACCCTCGGGGCTAGCGGAGGCGGATATGAGCAGTTCTTC
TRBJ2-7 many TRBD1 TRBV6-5 CASSWTGSQHEQYF TGTGCCAGCAGTTGGACAGGGAGCCAGCACGAGCAGTACTTC
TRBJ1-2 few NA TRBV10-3 CAISEGPGAPGYTF TGTGCCATCAGTGAAGGGCCGGGGGCCCCAGGCTACACCTTC
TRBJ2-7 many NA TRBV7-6 CASSPTADSLRLEQYF TGTGCCAGCAGCCCGACAGCGGATTCCCTTCGTCTGGAGCAGTACTTC
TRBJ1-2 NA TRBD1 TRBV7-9 CASIYGTDYGYTF TGTGCCAGCATCTACGGGACAGACTATGGCTACACCTTC
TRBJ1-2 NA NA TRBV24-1 CATSDSRDTDGYTF TGTGCCACCAGTGACTCCAGGGACACTGATGGCTACACCTTC
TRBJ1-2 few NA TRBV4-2 CASSQGSRQISNYGYTF TGTGCCAGCAGCCAAGGATCGAGACAGATCTCTAACTATGGCTACACCTTC
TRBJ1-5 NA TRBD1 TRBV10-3 CATKTGVGNQPQHF TGTGCCACCAAGACAGGGGTTGGCAATCAGCCCCAGCATTTT
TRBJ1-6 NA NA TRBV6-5 CASSYGRQAADSPLHF TGTGCCAGCAGTTACGGGCGACAGGCCGCTGATTCACCCCTCCACTTT
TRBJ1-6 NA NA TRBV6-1 CASSEERTANSPLHF TGTGCCAGCAGTGAAGAAAGGACAGCGAATTCACCCCTCCACTTT
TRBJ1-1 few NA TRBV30 CAWIPLFQPGEVFF TGTGCCTGGATACCTTTGTTTCAGCCGGGTGAAGTTTTCTTT
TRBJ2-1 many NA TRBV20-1 CSASGRGSNEQFF TGCAGTGCTAGTGGTCGGGGGAGCAATGAGCAGTTCTTC
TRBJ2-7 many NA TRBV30 CAWSDDPYEQYF TGTGCCTGGAGTGACGATCCCTACGAGCAGTACTTC
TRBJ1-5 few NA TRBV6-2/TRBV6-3 CASSVDNLGNQPQHF TGTGCCAGCAGCGTGGACAACTTAGGAAATCAGCCCCAGCATTTT
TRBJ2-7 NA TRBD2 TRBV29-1 CSVLAGGTYEQYF TGCAGCGTGCTAGCGGGGGGGACCTACGAGCAGTACTTC
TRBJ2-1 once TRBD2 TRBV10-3 CAISERASGGAGNEQSF TGTGCCATCAGTGAGCGGGCTAGCGGGGGGGCTGGGAATGAGCAGTCCTTC
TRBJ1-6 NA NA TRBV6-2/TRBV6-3 CASDSYNSPLHF TGTGCCTCAGACTCCTATAATTCACCCCTCCACTTT
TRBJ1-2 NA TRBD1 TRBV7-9 CASSPQRTGAGYTF TGTGCCAGCAGCCCCCAGCGGACAGGGGCTGGCTACACCTTC
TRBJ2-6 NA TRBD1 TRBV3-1 CASTPSGTGGTGANVLTF TGTGCCAGCACCCCATCCGGGACAGGGGGCACTGGGGCCAACGTCCTGACTTTC
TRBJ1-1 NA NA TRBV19 CASSMFQGTEAFF TGTGCCAGTAGTATGTTCCAGGGCACTGAAGCTTTCTTT
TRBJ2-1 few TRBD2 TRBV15 CATSGRTSGNHNEQFF TGTGCCACCAGCGGAAGGACTAGCGGGAACCACAATGAGCAGTTCTTC
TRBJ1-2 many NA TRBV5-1 CASSPYRAPNYGYTF TGCGCCAGCAGCCCGTACAGGGCTCCTAACTATGGCTACACCTTC
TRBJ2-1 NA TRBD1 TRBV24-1 CATRQGARDEQFF TGTGCCACCAGGCAGGGGGCTCGCGATGAGCAGTTCTTC
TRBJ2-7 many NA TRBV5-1 CASSLGDQTYEQYF TGCGCCAGCAGCCTGGGGGACCAAACCTACGAGCAGTACTTC
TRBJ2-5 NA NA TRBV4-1 CASSPLGEETQYF TGCGCCAGCAGCCCGTTGGGGGAAGAGACCCAGTACTTC
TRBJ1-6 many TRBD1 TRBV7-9 CASSLGQKPNSPLHF TGTGCCAGCAGCCTGGGACAGAAGCCCAATTCACCCCTCCACTTT
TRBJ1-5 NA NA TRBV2 CASSELGGRNQPQHF TGTGCCAGCAGTGAATTGGGAGGGAGGAATCAGCCCCAGCATTTT
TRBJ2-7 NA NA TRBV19 CASSIEVSRSEQYF TGTGCCAGTAGTATAGAGGTCAGCCGGTCCGAGCAGTACTTC
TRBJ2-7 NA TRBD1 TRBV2 CASSVLGQGTKEQYF TGTGCCAGCAGTGTCCTGGGACAGGGGACTAAAGAGCAGTACTTC
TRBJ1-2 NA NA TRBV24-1 CATSEAGGGEDGYTF TGTGCCACCAGTGAGGCCGGGGGCGGTGAAGATGGCTACACCTTC
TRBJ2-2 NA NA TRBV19 CASSIPFLTVVTGELFF TGTGCCAGTAGTATCCCCTTCTTGACAGTAGTCACCGGGGAGCTGTTTTTT
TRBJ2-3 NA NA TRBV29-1 CSVAGQGGTDTQYF TGCAGCGTTGCGGGGCAGGGTGGCACAGATACGCAGTATTTT
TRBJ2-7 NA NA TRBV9 CASSVGRGNYEQYF TGTGCCAGCAGCGTAGGTCGAGGGAACTACGAGCAGTACTTC
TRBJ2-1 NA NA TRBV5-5 CASSLGTLGNEQFF TGTGCCAGCAGCTTGGGGACTTTGGGGAATGAGCAGTTCTTC
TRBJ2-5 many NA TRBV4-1 CASSQEDGTETQYF TGCGCCAGCAGCCAAGAAGATGGGACCGAGACCCAGTACTTC
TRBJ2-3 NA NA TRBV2 CASSVEALSTDTQYF TGTGCCAGCAGTGTCGAGGCGCTCAGCACAGATACGCAGTATTTT
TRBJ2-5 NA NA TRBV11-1 CASSFSGSETQYF TGTGCCAGCAGCTTTTCAGGGTCAGAGACCCAGTACTTC
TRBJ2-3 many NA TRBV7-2 CASSSRTVFSTDTQYF TGTGCCAGCAGCTCAAGGACCGTATTTAGCACAGATACGCAGTATTTT
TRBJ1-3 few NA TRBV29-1 CSVGLSSGNTIYF TGCAGCGTGGGACTGAGCTCTGGAAACACCATATATTTT
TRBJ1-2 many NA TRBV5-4 CASSLGSLLRDGYTF TGTGCCAGCAGCTTGGGCTCCCTCCTAAGGGATGGCTACACCTTC
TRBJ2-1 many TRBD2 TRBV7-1 CASSPLFSGRASYNEQFF TGTGCCAGCAGCCCACTCTTCAGCGGGAGGGCCTCCTACAATGAGCAGTTCTTC
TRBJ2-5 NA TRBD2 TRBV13 CASSLGLQETQYF TGTGCCAGCAGCTTGGGACTACAAGAGACCCAGTACTTC
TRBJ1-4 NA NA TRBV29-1 CSVRVRFSLGVNEKLFF TGCAGCGTTCGGGTGAGGTTTTCTCTGGGGGTCAATGAAAAACTGTTTTTT
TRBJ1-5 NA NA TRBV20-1 CSATRAGANQPQHF TGCAGCGCGACTCGGGCAGGAGCTAATCAGCCCCAGCATTTT
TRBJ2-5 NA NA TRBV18 CASSPPSWGTVGETQYF TGTGCCAGCTCACCACCGAGCTGGGGGACGGTAGGGGAGACCCAGTACTTC